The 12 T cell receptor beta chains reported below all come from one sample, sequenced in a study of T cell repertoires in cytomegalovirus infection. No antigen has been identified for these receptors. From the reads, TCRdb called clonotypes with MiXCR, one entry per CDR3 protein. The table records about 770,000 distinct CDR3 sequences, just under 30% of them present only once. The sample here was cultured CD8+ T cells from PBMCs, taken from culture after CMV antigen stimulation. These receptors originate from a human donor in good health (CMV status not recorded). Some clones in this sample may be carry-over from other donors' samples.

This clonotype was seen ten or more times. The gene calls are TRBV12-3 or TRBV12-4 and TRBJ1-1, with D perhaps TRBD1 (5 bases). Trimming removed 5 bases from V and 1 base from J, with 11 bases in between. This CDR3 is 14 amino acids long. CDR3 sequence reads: CASSPGRTNTEAFF. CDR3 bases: TGTGCCAGCAGTCCGGGACGTACGAACACTGAAGCTTTCTTT.

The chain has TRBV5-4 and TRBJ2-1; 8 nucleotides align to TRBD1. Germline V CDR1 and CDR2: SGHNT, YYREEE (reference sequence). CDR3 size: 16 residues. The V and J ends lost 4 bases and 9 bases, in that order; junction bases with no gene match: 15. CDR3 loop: CASSQPEQGVNSEQFF. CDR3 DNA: TGTGCCAGCAGCCAACCAGAACAGGGGGTAAACAGTGAGCAGTTCTTC. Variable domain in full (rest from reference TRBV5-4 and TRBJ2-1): ETGVTQSPTHLIKTRGQQVTLRCSSQSGHNTVSWYQQALGQGPQFIFQYYREEENGRGNFPPRFSGLQFPNYSSELNVNALELDDSALYLCASSQPEQGVNSEQFFGPGTRLTVL.

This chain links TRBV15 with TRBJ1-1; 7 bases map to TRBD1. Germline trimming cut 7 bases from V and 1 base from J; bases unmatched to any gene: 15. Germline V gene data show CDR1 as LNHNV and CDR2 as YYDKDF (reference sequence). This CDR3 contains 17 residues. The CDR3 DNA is TGTGCCACCATCCCCTGGCCCCGGGACAGCCCGAACACTGAAGCTTTCTTT. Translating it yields CATIPWPRDSPNTEAFF.

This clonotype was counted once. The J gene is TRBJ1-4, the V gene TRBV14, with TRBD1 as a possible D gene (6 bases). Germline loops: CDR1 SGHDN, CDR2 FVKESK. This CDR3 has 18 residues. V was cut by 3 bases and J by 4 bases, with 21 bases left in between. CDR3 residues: CASSQNPERDMVNEKLFF. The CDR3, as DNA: TGTGCCAGCAGCCAGAACCCGGAAAGGGACATGGTTAATGAAAAACTGTTTTTT.

The CDR3 is CASSSQKGRNPGELFF. DNA of the CDR3: TGTGCCAGCAGCTCTCAGAAAGGTCGGAATCCCGGGGAGCTGTTTTTT. The rearrangement links TRBV7-9 to TRBJ2-2; no clear D. V gave up 4 bases and J gave up 6 bases, with 18 bases separating them. Germline V gene lookup returns CDR1 SEHNR and CDR2 FQNEAQ (reference sequence). The CDR3 is 16 amino acids.

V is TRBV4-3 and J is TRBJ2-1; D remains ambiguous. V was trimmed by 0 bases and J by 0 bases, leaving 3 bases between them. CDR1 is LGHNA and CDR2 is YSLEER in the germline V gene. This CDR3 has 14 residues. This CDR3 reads CASSQDISYNEQFF. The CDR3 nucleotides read TGCGCCAGCAGCCAAGACATCTCCTACAATGAGCAGTTCTTC.

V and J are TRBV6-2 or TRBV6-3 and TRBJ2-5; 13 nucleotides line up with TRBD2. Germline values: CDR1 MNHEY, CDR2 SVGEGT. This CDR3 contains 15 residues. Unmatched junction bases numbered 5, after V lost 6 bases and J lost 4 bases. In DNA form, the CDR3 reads TGTGCCAGCAGAAGGACTAGCGGGGGAAGAGAGACCCAGTACTTC. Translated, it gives CASRRTSGGRETQYF.

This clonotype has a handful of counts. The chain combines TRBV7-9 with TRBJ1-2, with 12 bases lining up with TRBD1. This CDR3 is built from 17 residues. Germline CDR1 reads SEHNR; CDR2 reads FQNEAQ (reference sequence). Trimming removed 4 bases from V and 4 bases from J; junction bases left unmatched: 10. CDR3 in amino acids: CASSSGQGAWARYGYTF. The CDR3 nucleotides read TGTGCCAGCAGCTCGGGACAGGGGGCCTGGGCCCGCTATGGCTACACCTTC.

The CDR3 DNA is TGTGCCAGCAGTTTACACAGCTCTGGGGCCAACGTCCTGACTTTC. This sequence encodes CASSLHSSGANVLTF. The V and J genes are TRBV28 and TRBJ2-6; D uncertain. V lost 2 bases, J lost 0 bases, and 5 bases lay in between. The CDR3 sequence is 15 residues long. Looked up from germline, CDR1 is MDHEN and CDR2 is SYDVKM.

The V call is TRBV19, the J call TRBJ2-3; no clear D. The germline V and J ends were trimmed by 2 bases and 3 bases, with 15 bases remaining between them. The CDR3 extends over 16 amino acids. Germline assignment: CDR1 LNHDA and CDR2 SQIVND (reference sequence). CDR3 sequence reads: CASSIREGSETDTQYF. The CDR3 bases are TGTGCCAGTAGTATACGTGAAGGGTCTGAAACAGATACGCAGTATTTT.

CDR3 residues: CASSVWAGTQETQYF. Here the CDR3 DNA reads TGTGCCAGCAGCGTATGGGCGGGGACTCAAGAGACCCAGTACTTC. The chain has TRBV9 and TRBJ2-5, with a possible D match to TRBD2 (6 bases). The V gene lost 1 base and the J gene lost 2 bases, with 12 bases spanning the gap. The CDR3 length is 15 residues. Germline lookup yields CDR1 SGDLS and CDR2 YYNGEE.

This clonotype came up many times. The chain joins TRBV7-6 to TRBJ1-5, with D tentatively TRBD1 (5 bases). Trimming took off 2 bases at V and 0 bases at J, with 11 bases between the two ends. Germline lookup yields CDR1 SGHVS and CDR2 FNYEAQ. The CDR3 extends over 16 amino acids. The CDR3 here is CASSLNDRNSNQPQHF. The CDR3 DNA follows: TGTGCCAGCAGCTTAAACGACAGAAATAGCAATCAGCCCCAGCATTTT.